This is a list of T cell receptor beta chains from one sample in a study of T cells after yellow fever vaccination. TCRdb passed the 5' RACE reads through MiXCR, listing each CDR3 protein once. The sample shows roughly 120,000 distinct CDR3 sequences, 7.2% of them seen only once. The sample was CD4+ T cells sorted from PBMCs, taken roughly 46 days after the first yellow fever vaccination. Receptors were obtained from a man younger than 35 who received the YFV17D yellow fever vaccine. CDR3s include the opening cysteine and the closing phenylalanine or tryptophan. A D gene is named only where the DNA matches it firmly. A clone size is listed for some rows: how often the clone was seen (once, few, many), or a class if it is expanded.

clone_size j_call d_call v_call cdr3_nt cdr3_aa
many TRBJ2-3 - TRBV5-1 TGCGCCAGCAGCTTCAGGGTTACAGATACGCAGTATTTT CASSFRVTDTQYF
many TRBJ2-7 - TRBV6-5 TGTGCCAGCAGTTACCAGCGGTCAAGCTCCTACGAGCAGTACTTC CASSYQRSSSYEQYF
- TRBJ2-7 - TRBV15 TGTGCCACCAGCGTAGGGATTGACTACGAGCAGTACTTC CATSVGIDYEQYF
many TRBJ1-5 TRBD1 TRBV7-2 TGTGCCAGCAGCTTCCAGGGGGGAAGCAATCAGCCCCAGCATTTT CASSFQGGSNQPQHF
many TRBJ1-3 - TRBV6-1 TGTGCCAGCAGTACCCTAACAGACTCTGGAAACACCATATATTTT CASSTLTDSGNTIYF
many TRBJ1-1 - TRBV4-1 TGCGCCAGCATAAGGGGCACTGAAGCTTTCTTT CASIRGTEAFF
many TRBJ1-1 - TRBV6-1 TGTGCCAGCAGTGAAAGAGGGAACACTGAAGCTTTCTTT CASSERGNTEAFF
many TRBJ2-2 TRBD1 TRBV18 TGTGCCAGCTCGCCGGGGACAGATTACACCGGGGAGCTGTTTTTT CASSPGTDYTGELFF
- TRBJ2-1 - TRBV30 TGTGCCTGGACAAAAAACTCCTACAATGAGCAGTTCTTC CAWTKNSYNEQFF
- TRBJ2-7 - TRBV6-5 TGTGCCAGCAGTTTAACGACTAGGTGGAACTACGAGCAGTACTTC CASSLTTRWNYEQYF
many TRBJ2-7 - TRBV2 TGTGCCGGCCAGAGTTCCTACGAGCAGTACTTC CAGQSSYEQYF
- TRBJ1-5 - TRBV7-9 TGTGCCAGCAGCTCCCGGACAGCGGATCAGCCCCAGCATTTT CASSSRTADQPQHF
medium-sized TRBJ2-7 - TRBV10-2 TGCGCCAGCCAAGAGCCCTCGGGGACCTTCTACGAGCAGTACTTC CASQEPSGTFYEQYF
many TRBJ2-5 - TRBV5-6 TGTGCCAGCAGCTTGTGGACAGACCAAGAGACCCAGTACTTC CASSLWTDQETQYF
many TRBJ1-2 - TRBV12-3/TRBV12-4 TGTGCCAGCAGTGAACAGGGTTATGGCTACACCTTC CASSEQGYGYTF
many TRBJ1-6 TRBD1 TRBV20-1 TGCAGTGCTAGAGTTCGGACAGGGGGTAATTCACCCCTCCACTTT CSARVRTGGNSPLHF
many TRBJ2-5 TRBD1 TRBV18 TGTGCCAGCTCACTGACAGGGGATGAGACCCAGTACTTC CASSLTGDETQYF
few TRBJ2-5 TRBD1 TRBV7-2 TGTGCCAGCAGCGCGTCAGGGGGCGTGAAGACCCAGTACTTC CASSASGGVKTQYF
few TRBJ2-7 TRBD2 TRBV7-2 TGTGCCAGCAGCTTAGACAGCGGGGGGAACTACGAGCAGTACTTC CASSLDSGGNYEQYF
many TRBJ2-3 - TRBV19 TGTGCCAGTAGTATTACGGGCGTAGAAACTTCACCGCAGTATTTT CASSITGVETSPQYF
many TRBJ2-3 TRBD2 TRBV20-1 TGCAGTGCTAGAGTTTTAGCGGGGGGGAGCACAGATACGCAGTATTTT CSARVLAGGSTDTQYF
many TRBJ2-1 - TRBV20-1 TGCAGTGCTGTGGTGGGAGCAGACTACAATGAGCAGTTCTTC CSAVVGADYNEQFF
many TRBJ2-1 - TRBV28 TGTGCCAGCAGTTGGGGGTTCATGAATGAGCAGTTCTTC CASSWGFMNEQFF
few TRBJ2-2 - TRBV6-1 TGTGCCAGCAGTGAAAGTCCGCACCCGAACACCGGGGAGCTGTTTTTT CASSESPHPNTGELFF
few TRBJ2-7 - TRBV6-5 TGTGCCAGCAGTTACTCCGCAGGGGGGTCCTACGAGCAGTACTTC CASSYSAGGSYEQYF
many TRBJ2-5 - TRBV29-1 TGCAGCGCCGGACCGTTACGTGAGACCCAGTACTTC CSAGPLRETQYF
many TRBJ2-3 - TRBV4-1 TGCGCCAGCAGCCAAGTCAACCTAGTGAGCACAGATACGCAGTATTTT CASSQVNLVSTDTQYF
- TRBJ1-4 - TRBV18 TGTGCCAGCTACCCGGCTCAACAGATCTCGCGGGAAAAACTGTTTTTT CASYPAQQISREKLFF
many TRBJ2-3 - TRBV7-9 TGTGCCAGCAGCCCACATGGGACCTCAGATACGCAGTATTTT CASSPHGTSDTQYF
many TRBJ1-1 - TRBV5-6 TGTGCCAGCAGCTTATACGACAGAAACACTGAAGCTTTCTTT CASSLYDRNTEAFF
many TRBJ1-1 - TRBV4-3 TGCGCCAGCAGCCAAGAACCCCTAGCTGAAGCTTTCTTT CASSQEPLAEAFF
many TRBJ1-6 - TRBV10-3 TGTGCCATCAGCCCTGGGGGTAATTCACCCCTCCACTTT CAISPGGNSPLHF
- TRBJ1-3 - TRBV7-2 TGTGCCAGCAGCTTAATGAGGCAAGGGAATGGAAACACCATATATTTT CASSLMRQGNGNTIYF
- TRBJ1-1 - TRBV3-1 TGTGCCAGCAGCGGTTGGGCAGGCACTGAAGCTTTCTTT CASSGWAGTEAFF
few TRBJ1-2 TRBD1 TRBV4-1 TGCGCCAGCAGCCAGGGACAGTCGCCCCTGGTACATGGCTACACCTTC CASSQGQSPLVHGYTF
few TRBJ1-1 TRBD1 TRBV7-3 TGTGCCAGCAGCGTACAGGGGCGTGGCACTGAAGCTTTCTTT CASSVQGRGTEAFF
many TRBJ2-2 - TRBV29-1 TGCAGCGTTCGGCAGGGTCCCGGGGAGCTGTTTTTT CSVRQGPGELFF
- TRBJ1-5 - TRBV20-1 TGCAGTGCAGTCAAGGCAGGGTTCAGCAATCAGCCCCAGCATTTT CSAVKAGFSNQPQHF
many TRBJ2-5 - TRBV5-1 TGCGCCAGCAGCTTCGATCAGGCGACCCAGTACTTC CASSFDQATQYF
- TRBJ2-3 TRBD2 TRBV5-4 TGTGCCAGCAGCTTAGGACTAGCGGTTACAGATACGCAGTATTTT CASSLGLAVTDTQYF
- TRBJ2-1 - TRBV2 TGTGCCAGCAGCCCCACGTTGATTCACAATGAGCAGTTCTTC CASSPTLIHNEQFF
many TRBJ2-1 TRBD2 TRBV7-2 TGTGCCAGCAGCCTGAATCCGACTAGCGGGGGGTACAATGAGCAGTTCTTC CASSLNPTSGGYNEQFF